A selection of T cell receptor beta chains follows, all from one sample in a study of blood T cell repertoires in COVID-19. Profiled with immunoSEQ multiplex PCR; TCRdb holds only in-frame clones, not every one. Of hundreds of thousands of clones listed, about 88% are singletons. The sequenced sample consisted of peripheral blood. These receptor sequences come from a woman in her fifties or sixties with COVID-19, enrolled during active disease. CDR3s include the opening cysteine and the closing phenylalanine or tryptophan. D genes are given only for firm matches. Size tells how often a clone was seen (once, few, many) or the class of an expanded clone, and some rows leave it out.

-	13	TRBV29-1	TRBJ2-4	-	TGCAGCGCCGCCGGGTTAGCCAAAAACATTCAGTACTTC	CSAAGLAKNIQYF
-	14	TRBV3-1/TRBV3-2	TRBJ1-1	TRBD1	TGTGCCAGCAGCCAAGGGACAGGGATTACTGAAGCTTTCTTT	CASSQGTGITEAFF
once	14	TRBV4-1	TRBJ1-6	-	TGCGCCAGCAGCCAAGGACAGGATGGTTCACCCCTCCACTTT	CASSQGQDGSPLHF
-	17	TRBV18	TRBJ1-2	TRBD1	TGTGCCAGCTCACCTGGCCTGGGACAGGGGGCGTCCTATGGCTACACCTTC	CASSPGLGQGASYGYTF
few	11	TRBV30	TRBJ1-1	-	TGTGCCTGGAGCGGAACAGGGCCTGCTTTCTTT	CAWSGTGPAFF
-	15	TRBV9	TRBJ1-2	TRBD1	TGTGCCAGCAGCGTATCTATAGGGGGCCTCTATGGCTACACCTTC	CASSVSIGGLYGYTF
-	16	TRBV3-1/TRBV3-2	TRBJ2-1	TRBD2	TGTGCCAGCAGCCAAGATGGACTAGCGGGGGGAAGTGAGCAGTTCTTC	CASSQDGLAGGSEQFF
-	14	TRBV11-2	TRBJ1-2	-	TGTGCCAGCAGCTTGGGTCCAGGGTACTATGGCTACACCTTC	CASSLGPGYYGYTF
-	13	TRBV4-2	TRBJ2-1	-	TGTGCCAGCAGCCAAGTGGGGGGAGGTGAGCAGTTCTTC	CASSQVGGGEQFF
-	15	TRBV5-4	TRBJ2-5	-	TGTGCCAGCAGCGGACGACAGAACCTCCAAGAGACCCAGTACTTC	CASSGRQNLQETQYF
-	15	TRBV7-2	TRBJ2-2	TRBD2	TGTGCCAGCAGCCCACCGGGAGGGGGCACCGGGGAGCTGTTTTTT	CASSPPGGGTGELFF
once	15	TRBV7-9	TRBJ1-4	TRBD1	TGTGCCAGCAGCCGACCGGGACAGGGCGGTGAAAAACTGTTTTTT	CASSRPGQGGEKLFF
-	11	TRBV5-6	TRBJ2-5	-	TGTGCCAGCAGCTCCTACGAGACCCAGTACTTC	CASSSYETQYF
-	11	TRBV9	TRBJ2-3	-	TGTGCCAGCAGCCCTTCGGATACGCAGTATTTT	CASSPSDTQYF